This TCR beta chain comes out of a study of response to subunit inactivated influenza vaccine. Study-level points and caveats: Authors suggested each seasonal influenza vaccination recruits few new T cells.

V was cut by 4 bases and J by 7 bases, with 7 bases left in between. Germline CDR1 is LGHDT and CDR2 is YNNKEL (reference sequence). CDR3 length: 12 amino acids. In this sample, this clonotype turned up a few times. Antigen specificity is unknown. Each CDR3 protein is one row after TCRdb ran MiXCR on the RT-PCR reads. Among a few hundred thousand distinct CDR3 sequences, 14% were seen once, and the ten largest hold 11%. The sequences come from PBMCs from blood, collected 12 days after vaccination. The source of this sequence is a man aged 45-60 years who received an inactivated influenza vaccine. V gene TRBV3-1 combines with J gene TRBJ1-4; D uncertain. The CDR3 protein is CASSPGGEKLFF. As DNA, the CDR3 is TGTGCCAGCAGCCCTGGTGGTGAAAAACTGTTTTTT.